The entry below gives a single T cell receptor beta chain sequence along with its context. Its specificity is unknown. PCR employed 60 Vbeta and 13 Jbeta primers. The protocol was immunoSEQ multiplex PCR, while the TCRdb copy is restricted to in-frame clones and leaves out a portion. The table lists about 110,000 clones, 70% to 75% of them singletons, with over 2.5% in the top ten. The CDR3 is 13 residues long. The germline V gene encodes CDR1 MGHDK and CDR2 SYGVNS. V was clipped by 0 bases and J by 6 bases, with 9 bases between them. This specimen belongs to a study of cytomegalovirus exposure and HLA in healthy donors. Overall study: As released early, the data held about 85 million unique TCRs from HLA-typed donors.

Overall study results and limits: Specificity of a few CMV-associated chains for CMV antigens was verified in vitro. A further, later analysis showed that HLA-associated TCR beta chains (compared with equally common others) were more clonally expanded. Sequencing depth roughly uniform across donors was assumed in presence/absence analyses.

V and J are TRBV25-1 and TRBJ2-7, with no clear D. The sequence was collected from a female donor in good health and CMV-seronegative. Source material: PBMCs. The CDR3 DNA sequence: TGTGCCAGCAGTGAATATCGGGTCGCCGAGCAGTACTTC. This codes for CASSEYRVAEQYF.